This T cell receptor beta chain came from a study of T-cell reconstitution after alpha-beta-depleted transplantation in children. This clonotype was recorded a few times. This CDR3 contains 14 residues. V was shortened by 8 bases and J by 3 bases, with 17 bases between the two germline ends. Germline V gene lookup returns CDR1 LNHDA and CDR2 SQIVND (reference sequence). Preparation of the TCRbeta library used unique molecular identifiers. In TCRdb, the PCR reads were re-called with MiXCR into one record per CDR3 protein. The sample has some 600,000 distinct CDR3 sequences; 10% to 15% are singletons. The rearrangement joins TRBV19 to TRBJ2-7; a weak D match, TRBD2 (6 bases). This specimen was PBMCs, mostly from graft donor cells, taken 360 days after TCRalphabeta/CD19-depleted stem cell transplant. The sequence came from a male patient under 18 who had a stem cell transplant for acute myeloid leukemia, so the T cells may come from the graft donor. CDR3 bases: TGTGCCAGTTCCGACATGGCGGGGTACTACGAGCAGTACTTC. It translates to CASSDMAGYYEQYF.